Shown below are 29 T cell receptor beta chains from a single sample sequenced in a study of T cell repertoires in cytomegalovirus infection. TCRdb called the reads again in MiXCR, with one record for every CDR3 protein. Here the sample spans about 700,000 distinct CDR3 sequences, approximately 33% being singletons. Their recognized antigens are unknown. The input for sequencing was cultured PBMCs, taken from culture after CMV antigen stimulation. Every receptor here comes from a human donor in good health (CMV status not recorded). Some clones in this sample may be carry-over from other donors' samples.

The chain couples TRBV7-6 to TRBJ1-1; D gene uncertain. The CDR3 loop spans 12 amino acids. With 1 base removed from V and 4 bases from J, the gap between germline ends came to 4 bases. Germline CDR1 SGHVS, CDR2 FNYEAQ. In DNA form, the CDR3 reads TGTGCCAGCAGCTTAGACGCCACTGAAGCTTTCTTT. This gives the protein CASSLDATEAFF.

This clonotype was seen ten or more times. The chain carries TRBV7-8 and TRBJ2-5, with 9 bases lining up with TRBD2. Germline V gene data show CDR1 as SGHVS and CDR2 as FQNEAQ. The junction had 8 bases not matched to a gene; V was cut back by 1 base and J by 5 bases. There are 16 residues in the CDR3. The CDR3 bases are TGTGCCAGCAGCTTAGGGGGGGGACTAGCTTGGGAGACCCAGTACTTC. The encoded protein is CASSLGGGLAWETQYF.

The V call is TRBV27, the J call TRBJ2-2; D unclear. Trimming removed 10 bases at V and 5 bases at J, with 14 bases between. This CDR3 has 13 amino acids. Germline CDR1 reads MNHEY; CDR2 reads SMNVEV (reference sequence). The CDR3 coding sequence is TGTGCCACCCCCAACCTGGTGACCGGGGAGCTGTTTTTT. It encodes CATPNLVTGELFF.

The gene calls are TRBV4-3 and TRBJ2-7; 13 bases are a match to TRBD2. Germline values: CDR1 LGHNA, CDR2 YSLEER. This CDR3 contains 15 residues. Trimming took 3 bases from V and 3 from J; bases not matched to a gene: 2. CDR3 bases: TGCGCCAGCAGCCACCGACTAGCGGGAGGCTACGAGCAGTACTTC. Amino acids: CASSHRLAGGYEQYF.

The V call is TRBV24-1, the J call TRBJ2-1; no firm D call. Looked up from germline, CDR1 is KGHDR and CDR2 is SFDVKD. Trimming left V 3 bases short and J 7 bases short, with 6 bases between. This CDR3 comprises 12 residues. Written as DNA, the CDR3 is TGTGCCACCAGTGATCAAGGTAATGAGCAGTTCTTC. Protein: CATSDQGNEQFF.

This clonotype appeared a few times. CDR3 sequence reads: CASSRYLDTQYF. The CDR3 nucleotides read TGTGCCAGCAGCCGATACCTGGATACGCAGTATTTT. The V call is TRBV11-2, the J call TRBJ2-3, with D hard to call. Trimming left V 5 bases short and J 6 bases short, with 9 bases between. This CDR3 contains 12 residues. Germline-derived CDR1 and CDR2 are SGHAT and FQNNGV.

The V gene is TRBV27, the J gene TRBJ2-7; D may be TRBD1 or TRBD2 (6 bases each). Trimming pared 2 bases from V and 0 bases from J, leaving 26 bases between. This CDR3 comprises 20 residues. Germline V gives CDR1 MNHEY, CDR2 SMNVEV (reference sequence). The CDR3: CASSLRGAVGYVASSYEQYF. The CDR3 nucleotides are TGTGCCAGCAGTTTAAGGGGGGCAGTGGGATATGTCGCTAGCTCCTACGAGCAGTACTTC.

This clonotype was observed at least ten times. The chain carries TRBV7-8 and TRBJ2-7, with D perhaps matching TRBD1 (6 bases). Deletions cut 2 bases from V and 3 bases from J, with 11 bases between. The CDR3 is 14 residues long. CDR1 is SGHVS, CDR2 FQNEAQ, per germline. In DNA, the CDR3 is TGTGCCAGCAGCTTAAGTCCGGGACACTACGAGCAGTACTTC. Translating gives CASSLSPGHYEQYF. The full variable domain, rest sourced from reference TRBV7-8 and TRBJ2-7, is GAGVSQSPRYKVAKRGQDVALRCDPISGHVSLFWYQQALGQGPEFLTYFQNEAQLDKSGLPSDRFFAERPEGSVSTLKIQRTQQEDSAVYLCASSLSPGHYEQYFGPGTRLTVT.

A few counts support this clonotype. The chain is built from TRBV12-3 or TRBV12-4 and TRBJ2-1; 10 nucleotides align to TRBD2. With 4 bases clipped from V and 5 bases from J, the junction kept 11 bases outside the gene matches. There are 17 residues in the CDR3. The CDR3 DNA reads as TGTGCCAGCAGTTCCACTAGCGGGGTGACCCCAGACAATGAGCAGTTCTTC. Translating it yields CASSSTSGVTPDNEQFF.

In this sample, this clonotype turned up a few times. This chain uses TRBV11-2 with TRBJ1-1, with D unclear. The CDR3 is 15 residues long. V lost 2 bases, J lost 1 base, and 11 bases lay in between. Germline CDR1 reads SGHAT; CDR2 reads FQNNGV. Here the CDR3 DNA reads TGTGCCAGCAGCTTATGGTCCGGCCAGAACACTGAAGCTTTCTTT. Translation gives CASSLWSGQNTEAFF.

This chain connects TRBV6-2 or TRBV6-3 to TRBJ2-1; TRBD1 aligns across 7 bases. The junction had 5 bases not matched to a gene; V was cut back by 10 bases and J by 2 bases. This CDR3 comprises 13 residues. Germline-derived CDR1 and CDR2 are MNHEY and SVGEGT. CDR3 sequence (DNA): TGTGCCACCTGGGGACAGACCTACAATGAGCAGTTCTTC. It encodes CATWGQTYNEQFF.

The rearrangement links TRBV18 to TRBJ1-1; 7 bases match TRBD1. The CDR3 runs 14 residues. The trim removed 3 bases at V and 5 bases at J, leaving 6 bases unmatched. Germline V gives CDR1 KGHSH, CDR2 LQKENI. The CDR3 spells CASSPRDSRTEAFF. CDR3 nucleotides: TGTGCCAGCTCACCCCGGGACAGTAGGACTGAAGCTTTCTTT.

V gene TRBV3-1 combines with J gene TRBJ1-5, with D tentatively TRBD1 (5 bases). Trimming took 0 bases from V and 3 from J, leaving 18 bases between them. Germline lookup yields CDR1 LGHDT and CDR2 YNNKEL (reference sequence). The CDR3 totals 18 residues. CDR3 sequence reads: CASSQEKPGGLANQPQHF. The CDR3, as DNA: TGTGCCAGCAGCCAAGAAAAACCCGGGGGGTTGGCCAATCAGCCCCAGCATTTT.

This clonotype was observed many times. This chain joins TRBV7-2 and TRBJ1-1, with no clear D. Trimming cost V 6 bases and J 0 bases, with 14 bases left between them. The CDR3 extends over 15 amino acids. The V gene's germline CDR1 is SGHTA and CDR2 FQGNSA. The CDR3 loop is CASRTEETLNTEAFF. The CDR3 bases are TGTGCCAGCAGGACGGAGGAGACCTTGAACACTGAAGCTTTCTTT.

The chain is built from TRBV6-2 or TRBV6-3 and TRBJ2-1; 7 bases map to TRBD2. Germline CDR1 MNHEY, CDR2 SVGEGT. V lost 6 bases to trimming and J lost 2 bases; unmatched junction nucleotides: 16. This CDR3 comprises 18 residues. This CDR3 reads CASRRRGGSSRPYNEQFF. The CDR3 DNA sequence: TGTGCCAGCAGGCGGAGGGGCGGGAGTTCGAGACCCTACAATGAGCAGTTCTTC.

Many counts were recorded for this clonotype. This sequence joins TRBV12-3 or TRBV12-4 and TRBJ1-1; TRBD1 might be the D (6 bases). The CDR3 is 14 residues long. V was cut by 2 bases and J by 1 base, with 8 bases left in between. CDR3 region: CASSLTGPNTEAFF. CDR3 coding DNA: TGTGCCAGCAGTTTAACAGGGCCGAACACTGAAGCTTTCTTT.

The table lists this clonotype with many counts. The chain links TRBV7-8 to TRBJ2-3, with a possible D match to TRBD1 (6 bases). V was pared by 5 bases and J by 3 bases, with 12 bases between. The CDR3 loop spans 14 amino acids. Germline assignment: CDR1 SGHVS and CDR2 FQNEAQ. This CDR3 reads CASSHRETTDTQYF. The CDR3 nucleotides read TGTGCCAGCAGCCACAGGGAGACGACAGATACGCAGTATTTT.

V gene TRBV12-3 or TRBV12-4 combines with J gene TRBJ2-5; D call uncertain. This CDR3 has 14 residues. The V end was cut by 3 bases, the J end by 5 bases, with 13 bases between. This CDR3 reads CASSLSSLGETQYF. DNA of the CDR3: TGTGCCAGCAGTTTGAGTAGCCTGGGCGAGACCCAGTACTTC.

V and J are TRBV7-9 and TRBJ2-5; 7 bases map to TRBD2. Germline V lookup: CDR1 SEHNR, CDR2 FQNEAQ (reference sequence). The CDR3 runs 14 residues. V shed 2 bases and J 5 bases; nucleotides not matched to a gene: 5. CDR3 in amino acids: CASSLTNGRETQYF. The DNA of the CDR3 is TGTGCCAGCAGCTTAACGAACGGGAGGGAGACCCAGTACTTC.

The V and J genes are TRBV23-1 and TRBJ2-5; a weak D match, TRBD2 (5 bases). TRBV23-1 is sorted into the ORF group, with uncertain function. The CDR3 totals 11 residues. The chain's CDR3 is CASQLGVTQYF. The CDR3 DNA is TGCGCTTCCCAACTCGGGGTGACCCAGTACTTC.

The CDR3 bases are TGTGCCATCACCGTCCGGGACAGGGGGCCCGGGACTGAAGCTTTCTTT. Protein: CAITVRDRGPGTEAFF. The chain uses TRBV12-3 or TRBV12-4 and TRBJ1-1; 12 bases match TRBD1. There are 16 residues in the CDR3. The V segment lost 10 bases and the J segment 5 bases; nucleotides outside the gene matches: 14.

This chain uses TRBV7-2 with TRBJ2-7, with D tentatively TRBD1 (5 bases). Germline CDR1 reads SGHTA; CDR2 reads FQGNSA. The germline V and J ends were trimmed by 0 bases and 6 bases, with 9 bases remaining between them. The CDR3 covers 13 residues. The CDR3: CASSLAGRVEQYF. CDR3 DNA: TGTGCCAGCAGCTTAGCTGGCAGGGTCGAGCAGTACTTC.

This clonotype was counted ten times or more. The CDR3 nucleotides are TGTGCCAGCAGCTTAGCCCCTGATGTAGCTGAAGCTTTCTTT. It yields the protein CASSLAPDVAEAFF. The genes are TRBV7-6 and TRBJ1-1; D ambiguous. The V and J ends lost 0 bases and 6 bases respectively, with 11 bases between them. CDR1 is SGHVS, CDR2 FNYEAQ, per germline. This CDR3 comprises 14 residues.

The chain joins TRBV6-8 to TRBJ2-3, with 8 bases matching TRBD1. Germline assignment: CDR1 MNHGY and CDR2 SAAAGT. V lost 5 bases and J lost 2; bases outside the gene matches: 3. The CDR3 runs to 14 residues. In DNA form, the CDR3 reads TGTGCCAGCAGTGGACAGGGCCTCACAGATACGCAGTATTTT. Amino acids: CASSGQGLTDTQYF.

The rearrangement links TRBV15 to TRBJ1-5; 7 positions agree with TRBD1. The ends lost 5 bases at V and 4 bases at J; junction bases unmatched: 14. Germline V CDR1 and CDR2: LNHNV, YYDKDF (reference sequence). This CDR3 is built from 17 residues. The CDR3 is CATSAGQGEDGNQPQHF. CDR3 sequence (DNA): TGTGCCACCAGCGCGGGGCAGGGGGAAGATGGTAATCAGCCCCAGCATTTT.

V is TRBV7-4 and J is TRBJ1-1, with unresolved D. The V and J ends lost 11 bases and 2 bases respectively, with 15 bases between them. CDR3 size: 13 residues. From germline, CDR1 is SGHVT and CDR2 SQSDAQ. CDR3 nucleotides: TGTGCCGGTTGTGGGGAATTAAACACTGAAGCTTTCTTT. Its protein is CAGCGELNTEAFF.

On this clonotype itself: A junction boundary mismatches the germline segment, possibly from a read error. This sequence joins TRBV19 and TRBJ1-1; TRBD1 might be the D (6 bases). Per germline, CDR1 LNHDA and CDR2 SQIVND (reference sequence). The CDR3 contains 15 residues. The CDR3 sequence is CASIIRGGGGTEAFF. The CDR3 DNA reads TGTGCCAGTATTATACGAGGAGGGGGGGGCACTGAAGCTTTCTTT.

This sequence joins TRBV4-1 and TRBJ1-5; 7 bases map to TRBD1. CDR1 MGHRA and CDR2 YSYEKL come from the germline V gene. This CDR3 is 15 amino acids long. After removal of 2 bases from V and 7 bases from J, the junction contained 8 bases not matched to a gene. CDR3: CASSQYHRGLQPQHF. The DNA of the CDR3 is TGCGCCAGCAGCCAATACCACAGGGGCCTCCAGCCCCAGCATTTT.

This clonotype has at least ten counts. The rearrangement uses TRBV7-2 and TRBJ1-3, with TRBD1 matching over 9 bases. The CDR3 is made up of 15 amino acids. V was clipped by 5 bases and J by 2 bases; unmatched bases: 4. CDR1 is SGHTA, CDR2 FQGNSA, per germline. The CDR3 bases are TGTGCCAGCAGCCCTGGACAGGGGACTGGAAACACCATATATTTT. Translated, it gives CASSPGQGTGNTIYF.